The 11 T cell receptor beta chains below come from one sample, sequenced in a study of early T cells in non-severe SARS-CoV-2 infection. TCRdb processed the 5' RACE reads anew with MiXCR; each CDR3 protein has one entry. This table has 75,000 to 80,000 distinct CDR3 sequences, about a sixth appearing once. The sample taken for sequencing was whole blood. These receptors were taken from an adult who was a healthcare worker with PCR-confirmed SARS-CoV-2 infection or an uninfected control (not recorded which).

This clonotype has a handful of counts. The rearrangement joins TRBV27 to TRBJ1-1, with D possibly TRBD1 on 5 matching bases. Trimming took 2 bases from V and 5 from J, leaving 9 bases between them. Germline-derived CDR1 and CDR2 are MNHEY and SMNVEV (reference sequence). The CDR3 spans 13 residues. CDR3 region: CASSLQGSTEAFF. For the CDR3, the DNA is TGTGCCAGCAGTTTACAGGGATCTACTGAAGCTTTCTTT.

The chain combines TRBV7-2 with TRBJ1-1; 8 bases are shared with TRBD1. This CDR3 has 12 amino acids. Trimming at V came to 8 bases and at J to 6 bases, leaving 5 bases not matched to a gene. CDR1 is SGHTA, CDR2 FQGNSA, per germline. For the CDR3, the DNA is TGTGCCAGCGGCACAGGGGGGCCTGAAGCTTTCTTT. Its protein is CASGTGGPEAFF.

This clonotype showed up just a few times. CDR3 region: CASSYALAGEKVDNEQFF. The CDR3, as DNA: TGTGCCAGCAGTTACGCCCTAGCGGGAGAAAAGGTTGACAATGAGCAGTTCTTC. V and J are TRBV6-5 and TRBJ2-1; the match to TRBD2 covers 10 bases. CDR1 and CDR2 from the germline V gene are MNHEY and SVGAGI. The CDR3 is 18 residues long. The V segment lost 2 bases and the J segment 5 bases; nucleotides outside the gene matches: 12.

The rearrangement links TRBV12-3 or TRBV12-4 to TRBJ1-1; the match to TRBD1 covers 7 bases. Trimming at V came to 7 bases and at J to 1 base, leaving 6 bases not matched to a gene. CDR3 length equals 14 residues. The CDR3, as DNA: TGTGCCAGCACTAAGGGGGACAGGAACACTGAAGCTTTCTTT. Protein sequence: CASTKGDRNTEAFF.

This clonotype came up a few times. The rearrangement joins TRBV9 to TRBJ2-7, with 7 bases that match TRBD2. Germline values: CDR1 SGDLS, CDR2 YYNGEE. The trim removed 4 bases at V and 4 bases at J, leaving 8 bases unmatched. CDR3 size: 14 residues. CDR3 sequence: CASSRDYNLYEQYF. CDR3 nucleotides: TGTGCCAGCAGCCGGGACTATAATCTTTACGAGCAGTACTTC.

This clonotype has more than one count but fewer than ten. This CDR3 reads CAIRGQLSGNTIYF. The CDR3 DNA reads TGTGCCATCAGGGGGCAGCTCTCTGGAAACACCATATATTTT. The chain employs TRBV10-3 and TRBJ1-3; a possible D gene is TRBD1 (5 bases). This CDR3 has 14 residues. CDR1 and CDR2 (germline): ENHRY, SYGVKD. V was pared by 6 bases and J by 0 bases, with 9 bases between.

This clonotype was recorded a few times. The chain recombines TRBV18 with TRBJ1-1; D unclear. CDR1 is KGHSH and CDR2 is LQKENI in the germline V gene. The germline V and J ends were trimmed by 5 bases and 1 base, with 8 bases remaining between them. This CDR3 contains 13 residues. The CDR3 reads CASSSRGNTEAFF. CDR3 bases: TGTGCCAGCTCATCGCGGGGGAACACTGAAGCTTTCTTT.

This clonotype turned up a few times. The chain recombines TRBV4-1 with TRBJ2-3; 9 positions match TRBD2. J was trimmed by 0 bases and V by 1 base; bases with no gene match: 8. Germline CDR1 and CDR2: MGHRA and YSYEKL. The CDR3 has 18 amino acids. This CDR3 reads CASSQVTIAGESTDTQYF. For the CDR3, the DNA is TGCGCCAGCAGCCAAGTGACTATAGCGGGGGAAAGCACAGATACGCAGTATTTT.

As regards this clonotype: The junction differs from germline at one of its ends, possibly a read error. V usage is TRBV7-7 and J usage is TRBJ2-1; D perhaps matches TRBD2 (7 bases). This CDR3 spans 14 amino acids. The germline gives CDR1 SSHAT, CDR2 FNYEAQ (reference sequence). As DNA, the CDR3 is TGTGCTAGCAGCCTGACTAGCTCAGGGGCTGAGCAGTTCTTC. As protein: CASSLTSSGAEQFF.

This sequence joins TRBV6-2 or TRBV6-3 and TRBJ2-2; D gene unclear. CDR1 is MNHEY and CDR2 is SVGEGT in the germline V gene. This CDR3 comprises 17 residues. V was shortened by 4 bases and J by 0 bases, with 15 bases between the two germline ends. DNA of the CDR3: TGTGCCAGCAGTTCCATACTCTGGTCCGCGAACACCGGGGAGCTGTTTTTT. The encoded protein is CASSSILWSANTGELFF.

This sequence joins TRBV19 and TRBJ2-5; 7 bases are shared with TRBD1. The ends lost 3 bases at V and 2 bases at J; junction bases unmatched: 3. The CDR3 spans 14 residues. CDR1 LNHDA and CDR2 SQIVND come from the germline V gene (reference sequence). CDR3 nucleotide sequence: TGTGCCAGTAGTATGGGGACAGTACAAGAGACCCAGTACTTC. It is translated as CASSMGTVQETQYF.